This T cell receptor beta chain came from a study of blood T cell repertoires in COVID-19. Overall study: From the United States, Italy and Spain came samples of acute and convalescent COVID-19. In each case, the material was cDNA or gDNA derived from T cells, B-cell-depleted T cells, or PBMCs.

The V gene lost 7 bases and the J gene lost 2 bases, with 15 bases spanning the gap. The CDR3 has 15 residues. CDR1 and CDR2 from the germline V gene are MNHNY and SVGAGI (reference sequence). Authors' methods: Amplification of reference gene primers was used by the study to estimate nucleated cell counts. Using immunoSEQ multiplex PCR, the repertoire was profiled, and TCRdb retains in-frame clones only, with some absent. V, J and clone size were drawn from that table, and D and trimming were deduced from the DNA. The table lists about 260,000 clones, about 86% of them singletons. This clone has a handful of counts.

This chain joins TRBV6-6 and TRBJ1-3, with D perhaps TRBD1 (5 bases). Sequencing used peripheral blood. This TCR was recovered from a man aged 30 to 39 with active or convalescent COVID-19. The CDR3 DNA follows: TGTGCCAGCATCGCCCCGGGAGGGGCTGGAAACACCATATATTTT. Protein: CASIAPGGAGNTIYF.